This is a list of T cell receptor beta chains from one sample in a study of cytomegalovirus exposure and HLA in healthy donors. TCRdb's table, derived via immunoSEQ multiplex PCR, lists solely in-frame clones and lacks some. Among 150,000 to 200,000 clones listed, around 82% were seen once. The sample taken for sequencing was PBMCs. Every receptor here comes from a woman in her 30s in good health and CMV-seropositive. Each CDR3 is given without its conserved first and last residue.

j_call v_call cdr3_aa
TRBJ2-5 TRBV9 ASISQGHQETQY
TRBJ1-6 TRBV10-3 AIRLRDSHNSPLH
TRBJ1-6 TRBV6-5 ASLKGANSPLH
TRBJ1-1 TRBV4-3 ASSQGGGVTNTEAF
TRBJ1-6 TRBV7-9 AAQGENSPLH
TRBJ1-3 TRBV7-6 ASSPQRTGVNSGNTIY
TRBJ1-2 TRBV4-1 ASSQDMTGRYGYT
TRBJ2-1 TRBV6-5 ASSYVLTSGDNEQF
TRBJ1-5 TRBV10-3 AISEFERNQPQH
TRBJ2-1 TRBV30 AWSPRQGALSEQF
TRBJ1-2 TRBV27 ASSMLGREQETNYGYT
TRBJ2-5 TRBV7-2 ASSYQSGGAGETQY
TRBJ1-4 TRBV28 ASSKGQMGEKLF
TRBJ2-7 TRBV2 ASRQLRDRANEQY
TRBJ1-2 TRBV5-1 ASSFDRNGYT
TRBJ2-2 TRBV19 ASNFLTGELF
TRBJ1-1 TRBV6-6 ASSYYQGDTEAF
TRBJ2-3 TRBV9 ASSVAGTGTTSDTQY
TRBJ2-1 TRBV28 ASSLPDISYNEQF
TRBJ1-2 TRBV28 ASSRGQGRDGYT
TRBJ2-3 TRBV5-1 ASSLAGSVVGTDTQY
TRBJ2-2 TRBV10-3 AISDFDSSNTGELF
TRBJ2-6 TRBV6-4 ASKGSGANGLT
TRBJ1-2 TRBV9 ASSALTGFGYT
TRBJ2-1 TRBV15 ATSRDIGRGNEQF
TRBJ2-5 TRBV27 ASSPSEDRDETQY
. TRBV11-3 ASSGRRQDYEQY
TRBJ1-6 TRBV30 ACSYYNSPLH
TRBJ2-2 TRBV7-2 ASSPTSTGELF
TRBJ2-7 TRBV2 ASSDGSGYEQY
TRBJ2-3 TRBV2 ASSEGPHADTQY
TRBJ2-5 TRBV9 ASSVEAGGLETQY
TRBJ2-7 TRBV6-1 ASSEGRQIYEQY
TRBJ1-2 TRBV5-4 ASSPETGTYGYT